Given below is one TCR beta chain in context. Germline CDR1 and CDR2: SNHLY and FYNNEI. The ends lost 7 bases at V and 8 bases at J; junction bases unmatched: 16. This CDR3 contains 15 residues. What was sequenced were expressed TCRB transcripts, since all of the isolated RNA had been reverse transcribed. Profiling relied on immunoSEQ multiplex PCR, and the TCRdb table lists in-frame clones only, not all of them. Among approximately 150,000 clones listed, 9.5% to 10% were seen once. The data were obtained in a study of beta chain features in type 1 diabetes. Sequencing used central memory CD4+ T cells from blood. This chain uses TRBV2 with TRBJ2-7; the match to TRBD1 covers 8 bases. This sequence originates from a woman aged 40 to 49 in good health. The DNA for the CDR3 is TGTGCCAGCATGTCCGGGACAGGTTCTCCTCTCCAGCAGTACTTC. Translating it yields CASMSGTGSPLQQYF.